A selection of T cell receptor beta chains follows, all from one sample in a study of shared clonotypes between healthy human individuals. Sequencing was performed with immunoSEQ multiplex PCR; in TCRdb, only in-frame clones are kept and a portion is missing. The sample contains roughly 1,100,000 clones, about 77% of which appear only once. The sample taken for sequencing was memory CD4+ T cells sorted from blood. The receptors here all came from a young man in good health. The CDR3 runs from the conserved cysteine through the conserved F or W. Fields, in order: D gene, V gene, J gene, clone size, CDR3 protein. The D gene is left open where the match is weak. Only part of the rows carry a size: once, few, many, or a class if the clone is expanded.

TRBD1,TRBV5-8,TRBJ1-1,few,CASNRGQGVEAFF
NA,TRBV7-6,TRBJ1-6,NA,CASRGSSYNSPLHF
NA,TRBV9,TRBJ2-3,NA,CASSVAIQSDTQYF
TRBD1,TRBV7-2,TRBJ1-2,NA,CASRRPDRAGGYTF
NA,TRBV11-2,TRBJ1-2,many,CASSRSDTGNYGYTF
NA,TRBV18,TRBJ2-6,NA,CASSPTGSGANVLTF
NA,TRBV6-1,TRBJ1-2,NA,CASSDPVRLGGANYGYTF
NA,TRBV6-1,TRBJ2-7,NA,CASSERGSPYEQYF
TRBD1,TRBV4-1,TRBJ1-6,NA,CASRKGAGQSYNSPLHF
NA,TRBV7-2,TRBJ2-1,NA,CASSPGLMYNEQFF
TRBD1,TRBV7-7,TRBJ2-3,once,CASSLLTGQDTQYF
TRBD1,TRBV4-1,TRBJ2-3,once,CASSRGTATDTQYF
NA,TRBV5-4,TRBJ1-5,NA,CASSLNNQPQHF
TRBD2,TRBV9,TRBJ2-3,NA,CASSPGGADTQYF
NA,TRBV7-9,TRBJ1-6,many,CAGSSKANSPLHF
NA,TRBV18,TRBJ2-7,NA,CASSDGGRRGQYF
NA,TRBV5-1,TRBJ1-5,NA,CASSSRGGNQPQHF
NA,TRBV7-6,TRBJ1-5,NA,CASSLGTEGSNQPQHF
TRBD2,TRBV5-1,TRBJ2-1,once,CASSPGTSGSLVSYNEQFF
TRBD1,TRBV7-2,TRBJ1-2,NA,CASSTGQGGQGGYGYTF
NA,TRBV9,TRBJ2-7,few,CASSTGPTRGEQYF
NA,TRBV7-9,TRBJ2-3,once,CASSATSGTMNTQYF
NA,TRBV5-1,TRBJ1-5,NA,CASSLSAGLNQPQHF
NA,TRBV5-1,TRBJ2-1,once,CASSRDGDNEQFF
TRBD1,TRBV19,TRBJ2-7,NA,CASSRGQDREQYF
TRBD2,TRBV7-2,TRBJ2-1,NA,CASSLVVATSGYNEQFF
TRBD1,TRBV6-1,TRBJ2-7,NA,CASRRGQGYEQYF
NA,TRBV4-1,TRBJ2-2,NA,CASSQVERVGGELFF
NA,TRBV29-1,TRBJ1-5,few,CSVDKQTGGGDQPQHF
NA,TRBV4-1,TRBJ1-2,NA,CASSQSPGQGPSGRGYTF
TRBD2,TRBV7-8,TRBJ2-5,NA,CASSAPGGSQYF
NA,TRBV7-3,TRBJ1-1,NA,CASSLRAGYTEAFF
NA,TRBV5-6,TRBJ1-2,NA,CASSPPEGGVYGYTF
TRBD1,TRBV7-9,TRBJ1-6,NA,CASSPDRGNSPLHF
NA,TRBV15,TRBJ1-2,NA,CATSGWEGQSSSGYTF
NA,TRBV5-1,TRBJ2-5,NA,CASSLIPGGIETQYF
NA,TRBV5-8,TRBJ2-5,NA,CASSSLDSHGMETQYF
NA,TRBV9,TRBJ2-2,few,CASSPGDGELFF
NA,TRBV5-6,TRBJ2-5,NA,CASSLASGEETQYF
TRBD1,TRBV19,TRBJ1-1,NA,CASSIQGGNTEAFF
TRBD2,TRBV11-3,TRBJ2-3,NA,CASSLGGPTDTQYF
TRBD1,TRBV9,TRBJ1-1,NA,CASSPDTGGGARTEAFF
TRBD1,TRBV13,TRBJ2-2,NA,CASSSGQGGERANTGELFF
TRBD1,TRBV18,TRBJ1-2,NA,CASSPPPQGADGYTF
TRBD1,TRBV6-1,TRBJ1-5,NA,CASSAYRDRGSNQPQHF
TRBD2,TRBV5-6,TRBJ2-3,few,CASERTSGRDTQYF
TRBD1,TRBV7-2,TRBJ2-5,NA,CASSSPTGWTETQYF
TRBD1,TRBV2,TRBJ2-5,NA,CASTARTGVETQYF
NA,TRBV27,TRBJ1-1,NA,CASNPGLREAFF
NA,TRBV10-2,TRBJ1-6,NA,CASSEQASYNSPLHF
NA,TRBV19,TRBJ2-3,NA,CASSISPPDTQYF
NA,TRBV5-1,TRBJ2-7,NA,CASSLDLLTGEQYF
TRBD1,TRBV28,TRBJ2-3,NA,CASSSGGPTDTQYF
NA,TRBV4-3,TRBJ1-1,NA,CASSQEVGVAAFF
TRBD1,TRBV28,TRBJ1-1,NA,CASRGQANTEAFF
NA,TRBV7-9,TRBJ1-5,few,CASSLREGNQPQHF
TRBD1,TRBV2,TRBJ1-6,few,CASSAETGTGGSPLHF
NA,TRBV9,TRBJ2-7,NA,CASSVATVGEQYF
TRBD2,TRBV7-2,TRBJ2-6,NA,CARTSRGRASGANVLTF
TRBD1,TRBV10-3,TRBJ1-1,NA,CAISESGTGVAEAFF